This paragraph reports one T cell receptor (beta chain). The antigen remains undetermined. This sample is drawn from a study of T cells expressing NK-cell markers. Study background: Sequencing of TCR beta repertoires drew on sorted CD3+CD56+NKG2C+, CD3+CD56+NKG2C- and CD3+CD56-NKG2C+ T cells. Regarding the study as a whole: A handful of donors likewise had their CD3+CD56-NKG2C+ fraction led by these clonotypes.

The cDNA for TCR beta came from 5'RACE template switching with UMIs. TCRdb re-called the 5' RACE reads; one entry per CDR3 protein, DNA not given. This table lists roughly 180,000 distinct CDR3 sequences. CDR1 is SGHRS, CDR2 YFSETQ, per germline. This CDR3 is built from 14 residues. The rearrangement links TRBV5-1 to TRBJ1-2; TCRdb selects TRBD1, and the lack of DNA leaves this call unchecked. This TCR came from a woman aged 18-70 years in good health. Specimen: blood T cells: a sorted CD56 or NKG2C T cell subset, CD4+ or CD8+ T cells, or bulk PBMC T cells (not recorded which). The CDR3 spells CASRSGQGKGSYTF.